The T cell receptor (beta chain) described here comes from a study of T cells expressing NK-cell markers. Background on the study: Repertoire data for TCR beta were derived from sorted T cells (CD3+CD56+NKG2C+, CD3+CD56+NKG2C- and CD3+CD56-NKG2C+). The eight sequenced donors comprised seven who were HCMV-seropositive and one who was seronegative.

Reanalyzing the 5' RACE reads, TCRdb keeps one entry per CDR3 protein, without DNA. The sample table sets out about 370,000 distinct CDR3 sequences. CDR1 and CDR2 from the germline V gene are SGHAT and FQNNGV. This CDR3 has 13 residues. The chain combines TRBV11-2 with TRBJ2-7; TCRdb calls TRBD2, which cannot be checked without DNA. The sequenced sample was blood T cells: a sorted CD56 or NKG2C T cell subset, CD4+ or CD8+ T cells, or bulk PBMC T cells (not recorded which). The TCR sequence derives from a woman between 45 and 65 years old in good health. The CDR3 is CASSLELRAEQYF. The full variable domain, in which reference TRBV11-2 and TRBJ2-7 provide the parts outside the CDR3, is EAGVAQSPRYKIIEKRQSVAFWCNPISGHATLYWYQQILGQGPKLLIQFQNNGVVDDSQLPKDRFSAERLKGVDSTLKIQPAKLEDSAVYLCASSLELRAEQYFGPGTRLTVT.